Below are 8 T cell receptor beta chains sequenced from a single sample in a study of PD-1 blockade in mismatch repair-deficient tumors. The repertoire was sequenced with immunoSEQ multiplex PCR; TCRdb's copy has only in-frame clones and lacks some. There are about 120,000 clones in the sample; 85% to 90% occur only once, and roughly 14% lies in the top ten. Specimen: peripheral blood, collected 44 weeks after starting pembrolizumab. These receptors were collected from an adult with mismatch repair-deficient cancer.

The chain carries TRBV7-2 and TRBJ2-5; TRBD2 agrees at 8 bases. The CDR3 length is 16 residues. The germline CDR1 and CDR2 sequences are SGHTA and FQGNSA. J gave up 4 bases and V 1 base, and 8 bases lay outside the gene matches. This CDR3 reads CASSLEPQAGVETQYF. For the CDR3, the DNA is TGTGCCAGCAGCTTAGAACCCCAAGCGGGAGTAGAGACCCAGTACTTC.

V is TRBV7-2 and J is TRBJ2-7, with D tentatively TRBD1 or TRBD2 (5 bases each). Germline V gene data show CDR1 as SGHTA and CDR2 as FQGNSA. V was clipped by 1 base and J by 4 bases, with 14 bases between them. The CDR3 extends over 15 amino acids. The DNA of the CDR3 is TGTGCCAGCAGCTTAGGGGGGACGCCCCAATACGAGCAGTACTTC. The encoded protein is CASSLGGTPQYEQYF.

The V and J genes are TRBV6-5 and TRBJ2-5, with 10 bases fitting TRBD1. This CDR3 comprises 14 residues. V shed 5 bases and J 4 bases; nucleotides not matched to a gene: 4. Germline CDR1 reads MNHEY; CDR2 reads SVGAGI. The DNA of the CDR3 is TGTGCCAGCAGTCCCCGGACAGGGGGAGAGACCCAGTACTTC. It yields the protein CASSPRTGGETQYF.

The J gene is TRBJ2-7, the V gene TRBV4-1, with 9 bases fitting TRBD2. V was clipped by 4 bases and J by 6 bases; unmatched bases: 10. Germline V gene lookup returns CDR1 MGHRA and CDR2 YSYEKL. CDR3 length: 15 amino acids. CDR3 sequence: CASSRRLAEYVEQYF. CDR3 sequence (DNA): TGCGCCAGCAGCCGCAGACTAGCGGAGTATGTCGAGCAGTACTTC.

The chain couples TRBV10-3 to TRBJ1-1; TRBD1 is a possible D gene (5 bases). CDR1 and CDR2 (germline): ENHRY, SYGVKD. V was clipped by 10 bases and J by 5 bases, with 23 bases between them. The CDR3 consists of 15 residues. CDR3 coding DNA: TGTGCCACTACCGTGGGGGGGGAAGCGATGACTGAAGCTTTCTTT. It translates to CATTVGGEAMTEAFF.

The V call is TRBV10-3, the J call TRBJ2-7; 9 bases map to TRBD2. The CDR3 is 16 residues long. Germline V CDR1 and CDR2: ENHRY, SYGVKD. Trimming at V came to 1 base and at J to 3 bases, leaving 7 bases not matched to a gene. For the CDR3, the DNA is TGTGCCATCAGTGAGTTTCGACTAGCGGATTTCTACGAGCAGTACTTC. As protein: CAISEFRLADFYEQYF.

CDR3 residues: CASSQDSDPRETQYF. CDR3 DNA sequence: TGCGCCAGCAGCCAAGACTCGGATCCTCGGGAGACCCAGTACTTC. The chain joins TRBV4-3 to TRBJ2-5; D ambiguous. V lost 0 bases and J lost 5, with 13 bases in between. Germline V lookup: CDR1 LGHNA, CDR2 YSLEER. This CDR3 is built from 15 residues.

This rearrangement joins TRBV30 to TRBJ2-1; 7 bases line up with TRBD2. CDR3 length equals 14 residues. The J segment lost 4 bases and the V segment lost 4 bases, leaving 7 bases of the junction unmatched. Germline CDR1 reads GTSNPN; CDR2 reads SVGIG (reference sequence). The CDR3 loop reads CAWKRASGYNEQFF. The CDR3 region has the DNA TGTGCCTGGAAACGGGCTAGCGGATACAATGAGCAGTTCTTC.